The 29 T cell receptor beta chains below all came from one sample that was sequenced in a study of CD8 T cells in Susac syndrome. Reverse transcription used roughly 0.45 to 1 ug RNA and random hexamers. TCRdb reanalysed the immunoSEQ multiplex PCR reads using MiXCR and keeps one entry per CDR3 protein. The top ten clones hold around 0.095% of a sample with 150,000 to 200,000 distinct CDR3 sequences, roughly 94% of them seen once. The sample comprised CD4+ T cells from PBMCs. These receptors originate from a human donor with Susac syndrome.

The chain employs TRBV15 and TRBJ1-6, with D tentatively TRBD1 (5 bases). This CDR3 has 15 amino acids. The V gene's germline CDR1 is LNHNV and CDR2 YYDKDF (reference sequence). V was pared by 2 bases and J by 7 bases, with 12 bases between. CDR3: CATSRTGTGNSPLHF. In DNA, the CDR3 is TGTGCCACCAGCAGAACCGGGACGGGGAATTCACCCCTCCACTTT.

The chain has TRBV4-3 and TRBJ1-1; a weak D match, TRBD1 (5 bases). Per the germline V gene, CDR1 is LGHNA and CDR2 is YSLEER. The CDR3 loop spans 14 amino acids. The ends were cut back, 2 bases at V and 3 bases at J, with 10 bases in the middle. In DNA, the CDR3 is TGCGCCAGCAGCCAACGGACGGGACACACTGAAGCTTTCTTT. Translated, it gives CASSQRTGHTEAFF.

This chain connects TRBV6-5 to TRBJ2-7, with TRBD2 matching 12 bases. Per germline, CDR1 MNHEY and CDR2 SVGAGI. The J segment lost 2 bases and the V segment lost 0 bases, leaving 5 bases of the junction unmatched. This CDR3 comprises 17 residues. CDR3 sequence: CASSYSSASGRAYEQYF. The CDR3 DNA sequence: TGTGCCAGCAGTTACTCGAGCGCTAGCGGGAGGGCCTACGAGCAGTACTTC.

The V call is TRBV6-5, the J call TRBJ2-3, with D possibly being TRBD1 (6 bases). There are 13 residues in the CDR3. Germline V gene data show CDR1 as MNHEY and CDR2 as SVGAGI. The germline V and J ends were trimmed by 5 bases and 4 bases, with 10 bases remaining between them. CDR3 region: CASSKQGPDTQYF. The CDR3 nucleotides are TGTGCCAGCAGTAAACAGGGTCCAGATACGCAGTATTTT.

The rearrangement joins TRBV27 to TRBJ2-2, with D possibly TRBD2 on 6 matching bases. Trimming took off 6 bases at V and 4 bases at J, with 9 bases between the two ends. The CDR3 sequence is 13 residues long. Germline values: CDR1 MNHEY, CDR2 SMNVEV (reference sequence). The CDR3 loop reads CASRSGVTGELFF. CDR3 bases: TGTGCCAGCAGGTCGGGAGTCACCGGGGAGCTGTTTTTT.

This chain links TRBV18 with TRBJ2-1; 9 bases align to TRBD2. Germline lookup yields CDR1 KGHSH and CDR2 LQKENI. The CDR3 loop spans 16 amino acids. V gave up 3 bases and J gave up 3 bases; unmatched junction bases: 6. DNA of the CDR3: TGTGCCAGCTCACCCGGGGTAGCGGGAGTCTACAATGAGCAGTTCTTC. Protein product: CASSPGVAGVYNEQFF.

The chain couples TRBV20-1 to TRBJ2-3; the D gene is possibly TRBD1 (6 bases). This CDR3 spans 15 amino acids. In germline, CDR1 is DFQATT, CDR2 SNEGSKA (reference sequence). V was trimmed by 0 bases and J by 0 bases, leaving 10 bases between them. This CDR3 reads CSARDGTTSTDTQYF. DNA of the CDR3: TGCAGTGCTAGAGATGGGACAACTAGCACAGATACGCAGTATTTT.

The chain employs TRBV24-1 and TRBJ1-2; a weak D match, TRBD1 (5 bases). This CDR3 spans 13 amino acids. Per germline, CDR1 KGHDR and CDR2 SFDVKD. Trimming left V 5 bases short and J 8 bases short, with 14 bases between. CDR3 nucleotide sequence: TGTGCCACCAGTGCTGAGACAGATAGCGGCTACACCTTC. Its protein is CATSAETDSGYTF.

The chain employs TRBV29-1 and TRBJ1-1; 7 bases align to TRBD1. Looked up from germline, CDR1 is SQVTM and CDR2 is ANQGSEA. This CDR3 comprises 13 residues. V lost 6 bases to trimming and J lost 1 base; unmatched junction nucleotides: 5. The CDR3 DNA follows: TGCAGCGTGACAGGGTCAGGGAACACTGAAGCTTTCTTT. Translation: CSVTGSGNTEAFF.

The chain recombines TRBV20-1 with TRBJ2-5; D unclear. V lost 0 bases and J lost 5, with 7 bases in between. Germline CDR1 DFQATT, CDR2 SNEGSKA (reference sequence). The length of the CDR3 is 12 residues. CDR3 region: CSAREGAETQYF. DNA for the CDR3: TGCAGTGCTAGAGAGGGCGCCGAGACCCAGTACTTC.

This clonotype was detected once. The chain is built from TRBV7-9 and TRBJ2-1; D is perhaps TRBD1 (6 bases). This CDR3 contains 13 residues. V gave up 1 base and J gave up 10 bases, with 11 bases separating them. CDR1 is SEHNR, CDR2 FQNEAQ, per germline (reference sequence). The CDR3 reads CASSLESGDEQFF. The CDR3 DNA reads as TGTGCCAGCAGCTTAGAGTCAGGGGACGAGCAGTTCTTC.

This chain connects TRBV20-1 to TRBJ2-3; 11 positions match TRBD2. Germline CDR1 DFQATT, CDR2 SNEGSKA (reference sequence). J was trimmed by 2 bases and V by 6 bases; bases with no gene match: 1. The CDR3 consists of 13 residues. The CDR3 coding sequence is TGCAGTGCGACTAGCGGGGTCACAGATACGCAGTATTTT. Encoded protein: CSATSGVTDTQYF.

The table lists this clonotype with a count of one. The gene calls are TRBV11-2 and TRBJ2-7; perhaps D is TRBD1 or TRBD2 (5 bases each). The CDR3 spans 16 residues. Germline V gives CDR1 SGHAT, CDR2 FQNNGV. The V end lost 1 base, the J end lost 5 bases, and 18 bases lay between the germline ends. CDR3 nucleotide sequence: TGTGCCAGCAGCTTAGTATCGGCCTCCTGGGGGAACGAGCAGTACTTC. This translates into CASSLVSASWGNEQYF.

This sequence joins TRBV9 and TRBJ2-3; 10 bases map to TRBD1. The V gene end was trimmed by 0 bases and the J gene end by 5 bases; junction bases not matched to a gene: 3. This CDR3 region has 15 residues. The germline CDR1 and CDR2 sequences are SGDLS and YYNGEE. CDR3 loop: CASSVEDRGVDTQYF. The CDR3 DNA reads TGTGCCAGCAGCGTAGAGGACAGGGGGGTAGATACGCAGTATTTT.

This clonotype appeared a single time. The chain couples TRBV29-1 to TRBJ2-1; 7 bases match TRBD2. The V segment lost 4 bases and the J segment 6 bases; nucleotides outside the gene matches: 9. The CDR3 is 14 residues long. Germline V CDR1 and CDR2: SQVTM, ANQGSEA. The CDR3, as DNA: TGCAGCGTTGTAGGAAGGCGGGAGTTCAATGAGCAGTTCTTC. Encoded protein: CSVVGRREFNEQFF.

The V gene is TRBV3-1, the J gene TRBJ2-5; either TRBD1 or TRBD2 may fit D (5 bases each). The CDR3 loop spans 14 amino acids. V was pared by 1 base and J by 2 bases, with 8 bases between. The germline gives CDR1 LGHDT, CDR2 YNNKEL (reference sequence). CDR3 bases: TGTGCCAGCAGCCAAGCGGGACCTCAAGAGACCCAGTACTTC. It translates to CASSQAGPQETQYF.

This clonotype was recorded only once. This chain joins TRBV6-1 and TRBJ2-3; D not certain. Trimming took off 4 bases at V and 2 bases at J, with 4 bases between the two ends. This CDR3 is 12 amino acids long. Per germline, CDR1 MNHNS and CDR2 SASEGT. The CDR3 DNA follows: TGTGCCAGCAGTGCCGACACAGATACGCAGTATTTT. The encoded protein is CASSADTDTQYF.

The rearrangement joins TRBV10-3 to TRBJ1-2; D may be TRBD1 (6 bases). This CDR3 comprises 14 residues. Trimming took off 0 bases at V and 3 bases at J, with 8 bases between the two ends. Germline CDR1 and CDR2: ENHRY and SYGVKD. In DNA, the CDR3 is TGTGCCATCAGTGAGTCGAGGACAGACTATGGCTACACCTTC. The encoded protein is CAISESRTDYGYTF.

The J gene is TRBJ2-1, the V gene TRBV29-1; D not resolved. The germline V and J ends were trimmed by 2 bases and 2 bases, with 7 bases remaining between them. This CDR3 spans 13 amino acids. CDR1 is SQVTM and CDR2 is ANQGSEA in the germline V gene. CDR3: CSVEIHTYNEQFF. CDR3 in DNA: TGCAGCGTTGAAATTCACACCTACAATGAGCAGTTCTTC.

The chain recombines TRBV28 with TRBJ2-7; 10 nucleotides align to TRBD2. The CDR3 sequence is 15 residues long. Germline assignment: CDR1 MDHEN and CDR2 SYDVKM. V dropped 6 bases and J dropped 9; count of bases not matched to a gene: 14. Here the CDR3 DNA reads TGTGCCAGCAGCTTGCCGGGACTAGCGCAAAACGTGCAGTACTTC. Residues: CASSLPGLAQNVQYF.

The rearrangement uses TRBV4-1 and TRBJ2-3; 11 nucleotides line up with TRBD2. Losses at the gene ends were 2 bases for V and 2 bases for J; bases not matched to a gene: 3. CDR3 size: 16 residues. Germline V gene data show CDR1 as MGHRA and CDR2 as YSYEKL. The CDR3 bases are TGCGCCAGCAGCCAATCGGGACTAGCGGTCACAGATACGCAGTATTTT. Its protein is CASSQSGLAVTDTQYF.

The chain couples TRBV5-1 to TRBJ2-1; the D gene is possibly TRBD2 (5 bases). The V and J ends lost 3 bases and 5 bases respectively, with 12 bases between them. Germline loops: CDR1 SGHRS, CDR2 YFSETQ. The CDR3 consists of 14 residues. In nucleotides, the CDR3 is TGCGCCAGCAGCTCCACCGGGATAAACAATGAGCAGTTCTTC. Encoded protein: CASSSTGINNEQFF.

V usage is TRBV7-2 and J usage is TRBJ2-3; 8 nucleotides agree with TRBD1. The germline CDR1 and CDR2 sequences are SGHTA and FQGNSA. The trim removed 0 bases at V and 5 bases at J, leaving 7 bases unmatched. The CDR3 has 16 amino acids. The CDR3 DNA sequence: TGTGCCAGCAGCTTAGCGCCAAGGACAGGGAGAGATACGCAGTATTTT. This gives the protein CASSLAPRTGRDTQYF.

J is TRBJ2-1 and V is TRBV5-1; 13 bases fit TRBD2. The J segment lost 7 bases and the V segment lost 4 bases, leaving 11 bases of the junction unmatched. This CDR3 is built from 17 residues. Per germline, CDR1 SGHRS and CDR2 YFSETQ. Written as DNA, the CDR3 is TGCGCCAGCAGCACCTTTCCCGGGACTAGCGGGGAAAATGAGCAGTTCTTC. It encodes CASSTFPGTSGENEQFF.

The gene calls are TRBV5-1 and TRBJ2-7, with a weak D call TRBD2 (6 bases). This CDR3 comprises 16 residues. Germline V gene lookup returns CDR1 SGHRS and CDR2 YFSETQ. V lost 3 bases and J lost 4, with 20 bases in between. The CDR3: CASSSAGPRGAYEQYF. The CDR3 coding sequence is TGCGCCAGCAGCTCTGCCGGGCCTCGCGGGGCTTACGAGCAGTACTTC.

J is TRBJ2-2 and V is TRBV7-2, with 7 bases fitting TRBD2. Unmatched junction bases numbered 6, after V lost 2 bases and J lost 6 bases. The V gene's germline CDR1 is SGHTA and CDR2 FQGNSA. The CDR3 covers 15 residues. DNA for the CDR3: TGTGCCAGCAGCTTATGGGTTGCGGGGGCCGGGGAGCTGTTTTTT. It is translated as CASSLWVAGAGELFF.

J is TRBJ2-3 and V is TRBV10-3; 8 bases agree with TRBD2. CDR1 is ENHRY and CDR2 is SYGVKD in the germline V gene. The length of the CDR3 is 15 residues. Unmatched junction bases numbered 5, after V lost 4 bases and J lost 2 bases. In nucleotides, the CDR3 is TGTGCCATCAGTGTAGCGGGGACATCCACAGATACGCAGTATTTT. Translation: CAISVAGTSTDTQYF.

The chain employs TRBV12-5 and TRBJ1-5; D not certain. This CDR3 is built from 13 residues. Germline lookup yields CDR1 LGHNT and CDR2 FRNRAP. Trimming stripped 1 base from V and 6 bases from J, with 7 bases between. CDR3 sequence reads: CASGLEGFQPQHF. The CDR3 DNA is TGTGCTAGTGGTTTGGAGGGATTTCAGCCCCAGCATTTT.

CDR3 sequence (DNA): TGTGCCACTCGGGAACAGGGGACCTCCTACGAGCAGTACTTC. This translates into CATREQGTSYEQYF. The rearrangement uses TRBV6-2 or TRBV6-3 and TRBJ2-7; TRBD1 matches at 7 bases. CDR3 length: 14 amino acids. V lost 10 bases and J lost 0; bases outside the gene matches: 9. CDR1 and CDR2 from the germline V gene are MNHEY and SVGEGT.